The T cell receptor (beta chain) under discussion was sequenced for a study of response to subunit inactivated influenza vaccine. Whole-study findings and limits: The authors proposed limited new T cell recruitment per seasonal influenza vaccination.

Note on this clonotype: Antigen unknown.

In TCRdb, the RT-PCR reads were re-called with MiXCR into one record per CDR3 protein. The repertoire holds hundreds of thousands of distinct CDR3 sequences, with approximately 18% as singletons. The V end was cut by 11 bases, the J end by 3 bases, with 16 bases between. This CDR3 spans 13 amino acids. Germline CDR1 is KGHDR and CDR2 is SFDVKD. This specimen was PBMCs from blood, taken more than 4 days after vaccination. The chain carries TRBV24-1 and TRBJ2-7; D might be TRBD1 (5 bases). This TCR was sampled from a man between 50 and 59 years old who received an inactivated influenza vaccine. CDR3 in DNA: TGTGCCAGGGGATGGGGCCGCCGCTACGAGCAGTACTTC. As protein: CARGWGRRYEQYF.